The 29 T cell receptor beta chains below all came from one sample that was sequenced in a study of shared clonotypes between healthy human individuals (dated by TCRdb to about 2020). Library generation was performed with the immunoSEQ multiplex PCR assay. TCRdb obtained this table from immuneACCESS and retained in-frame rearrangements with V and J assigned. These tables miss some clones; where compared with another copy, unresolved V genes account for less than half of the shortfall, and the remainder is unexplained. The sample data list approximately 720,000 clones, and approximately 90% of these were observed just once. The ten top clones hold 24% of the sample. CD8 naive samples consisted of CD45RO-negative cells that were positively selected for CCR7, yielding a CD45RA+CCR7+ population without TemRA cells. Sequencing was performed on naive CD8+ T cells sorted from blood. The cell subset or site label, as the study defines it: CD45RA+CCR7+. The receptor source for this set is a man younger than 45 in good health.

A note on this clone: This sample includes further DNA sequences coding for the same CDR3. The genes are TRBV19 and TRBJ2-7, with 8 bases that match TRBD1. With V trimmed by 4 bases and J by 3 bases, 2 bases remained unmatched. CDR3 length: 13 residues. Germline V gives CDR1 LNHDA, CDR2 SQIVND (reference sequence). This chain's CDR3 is CASSSGQGYEQYF. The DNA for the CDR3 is TGTGCCAGTAGTAGCGGACAGGGCTACGAGCAGTACTTC.

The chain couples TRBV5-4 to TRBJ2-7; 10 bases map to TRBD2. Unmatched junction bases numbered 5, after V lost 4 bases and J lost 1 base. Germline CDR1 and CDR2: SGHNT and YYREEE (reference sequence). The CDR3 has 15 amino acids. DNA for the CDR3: TGTGCCAGCAGCCTCCGGACTAGCGGTTCCTACGAGCAGTACTTC. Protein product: CASSLRTSGSYEQYF.

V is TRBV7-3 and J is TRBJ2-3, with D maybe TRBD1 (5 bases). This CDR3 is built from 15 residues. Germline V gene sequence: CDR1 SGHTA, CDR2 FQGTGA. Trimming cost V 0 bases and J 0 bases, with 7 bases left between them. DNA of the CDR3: TGTGCCAGCAGCTTAACGACAGCTAGCACAGATACGCAGTATTTT. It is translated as CASSLTTASTDTQYF.

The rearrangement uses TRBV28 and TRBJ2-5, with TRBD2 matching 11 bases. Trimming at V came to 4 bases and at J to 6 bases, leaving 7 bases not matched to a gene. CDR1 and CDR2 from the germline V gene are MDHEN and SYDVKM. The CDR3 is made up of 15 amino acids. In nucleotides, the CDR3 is TGTGCCAGCAGTTCACTAGCGGGAGAGATAAAGACCCAGTACTTC. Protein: CASSSLAGEIKTQYF.

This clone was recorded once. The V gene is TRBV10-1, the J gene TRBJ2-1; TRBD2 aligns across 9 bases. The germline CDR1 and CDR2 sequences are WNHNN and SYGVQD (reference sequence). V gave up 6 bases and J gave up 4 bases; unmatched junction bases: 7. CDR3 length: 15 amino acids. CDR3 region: CASREGLARYNEQFF. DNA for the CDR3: TGCGCCAGCAGAGAGGGACTAGCCCGTTACAATGAGCAGTTCTTC.

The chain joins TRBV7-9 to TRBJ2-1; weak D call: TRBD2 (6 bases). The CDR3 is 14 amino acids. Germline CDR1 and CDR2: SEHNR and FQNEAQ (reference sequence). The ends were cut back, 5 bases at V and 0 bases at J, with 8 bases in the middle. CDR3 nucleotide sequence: TGTGCCAGCAGCGCGGGAAGCTCCTACAATGAGCAGTTCTTC. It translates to CASSAGSSYNEQFF.

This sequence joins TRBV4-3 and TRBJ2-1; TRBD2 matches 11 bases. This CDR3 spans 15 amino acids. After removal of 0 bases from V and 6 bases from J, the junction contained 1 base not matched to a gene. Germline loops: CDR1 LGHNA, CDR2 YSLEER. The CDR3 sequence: CASSQEGLAANEQFF. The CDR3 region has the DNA TGCGCCAGCAGCCAAGAGGGACTAGCGGCCAATGAGCAGTTCTTC.

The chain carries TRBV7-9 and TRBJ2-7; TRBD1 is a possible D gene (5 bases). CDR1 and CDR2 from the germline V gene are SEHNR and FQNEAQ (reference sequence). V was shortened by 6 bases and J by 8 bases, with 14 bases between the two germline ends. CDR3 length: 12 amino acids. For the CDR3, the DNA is TGTGCCAGCAGACAGGACGCCGGTAAGCAGTACTTC. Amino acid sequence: CASRQDAGKQYF. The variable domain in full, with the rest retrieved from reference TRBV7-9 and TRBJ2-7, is DTGVSQNPRHKITKRGQNVTFRCDPISEHNRLYWYRQTLGQGPEFLTYFQNEAQLEKSRLLSDRFSAERPKGSFSTLEIQRTEQGDSAMYLCASRQDAGKQYFGPGTRLTVT.

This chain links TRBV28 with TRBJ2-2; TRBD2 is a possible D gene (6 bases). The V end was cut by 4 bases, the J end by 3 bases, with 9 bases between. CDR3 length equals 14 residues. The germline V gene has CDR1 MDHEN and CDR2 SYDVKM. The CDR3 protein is CASSYSGYTGELFF. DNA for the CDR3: TGTGCCAGCAGTTATAGCGGATACACCGGGGAGCTGTTTTTT.

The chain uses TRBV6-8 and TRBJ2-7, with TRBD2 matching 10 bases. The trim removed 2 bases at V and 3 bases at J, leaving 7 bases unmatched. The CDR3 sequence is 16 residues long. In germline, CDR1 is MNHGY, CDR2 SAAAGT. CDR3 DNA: TGTGCCAGCAGTTACAGGCTAGCGGGAGAGAGCTACGAGCAGTACTTC. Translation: CASSYRLAGESYEQYF.

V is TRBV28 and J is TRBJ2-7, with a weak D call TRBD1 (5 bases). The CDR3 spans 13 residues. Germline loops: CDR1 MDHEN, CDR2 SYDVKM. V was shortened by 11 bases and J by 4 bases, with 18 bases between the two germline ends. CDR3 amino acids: CAVQKGAGYEQYF. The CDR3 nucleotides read TGTGCCGTCCAAAAAGGGGCTGGTTACGAGCAGTACTTC.

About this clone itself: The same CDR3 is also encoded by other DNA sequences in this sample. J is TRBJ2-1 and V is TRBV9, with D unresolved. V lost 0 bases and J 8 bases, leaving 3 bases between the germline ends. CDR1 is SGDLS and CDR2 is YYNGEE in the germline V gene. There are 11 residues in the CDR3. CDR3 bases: TGTGCCAGCAGCGTAGGGGATGAGCAGTTCTTC. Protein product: CASSVGDEQFF.

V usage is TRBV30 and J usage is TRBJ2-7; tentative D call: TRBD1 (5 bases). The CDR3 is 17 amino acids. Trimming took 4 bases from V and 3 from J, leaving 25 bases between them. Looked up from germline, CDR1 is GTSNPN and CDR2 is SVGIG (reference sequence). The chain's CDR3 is CAWIRDTTGPRGYEQYF. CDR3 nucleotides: TGTGCCTGGATACGAGACACCACAGGACCGCGTGGCTACGAGCAGTACTTC. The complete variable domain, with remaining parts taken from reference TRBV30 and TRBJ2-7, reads SQTIHQWPATLVQPVGSPLSLECTVEGTSNPNLYWYRQAAGRGLQLLFYSVGIGQISSEVPQNLSASRPQDRQFILSSKKLLLSDSGFYLCAWIRDTTGPRGYEQYFGPGTRLTVT.

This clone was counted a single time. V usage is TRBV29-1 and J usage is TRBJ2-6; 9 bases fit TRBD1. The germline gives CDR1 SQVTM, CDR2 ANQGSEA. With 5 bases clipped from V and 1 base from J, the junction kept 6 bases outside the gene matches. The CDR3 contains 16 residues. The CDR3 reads CSVWDRDYSGANVLTF. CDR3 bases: TGCAGCGTTTGGGACAGGGACTATTCTGGGGCCAACGTCCTGACTTTC.

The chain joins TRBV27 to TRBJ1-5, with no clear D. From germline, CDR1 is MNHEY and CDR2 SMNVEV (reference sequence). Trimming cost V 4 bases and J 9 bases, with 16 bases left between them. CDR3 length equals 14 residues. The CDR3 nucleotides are TGTGCCAGCAGTTGGGCCAGTGGAGTTCGGCCCCAGCATTTT. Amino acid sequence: CASSWASGVRPQHF.

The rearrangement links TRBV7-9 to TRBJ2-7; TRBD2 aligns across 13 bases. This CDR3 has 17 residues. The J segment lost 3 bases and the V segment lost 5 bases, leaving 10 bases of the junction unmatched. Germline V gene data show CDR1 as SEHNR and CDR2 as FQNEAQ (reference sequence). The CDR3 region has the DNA TGTGCCAGCAGCGGCTCACTAGCGGGAGGGCTCTTCTACGAGCAGTACTTC. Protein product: CASSGSLAGGLFYEQYF.

The chain's CDR3 is CASSPWGGAGEKLFF. CDR3 DNA sequence: TGTGCCAGCAGCCCCTGGGGGGGGGCAGGTGAAAAACTGTTTTTT. The rearrangement uses TRBV11-2 and TRBJ1-4, with D perhaps TRBD1 (6 bases). Trimming took 5 bases from V and 7 from J, leaving 17 bases between them. The CDR3 length is 15 residues. Per the germline V gene, CDR1 is SGHAT and CDR2 is FQNNGV.

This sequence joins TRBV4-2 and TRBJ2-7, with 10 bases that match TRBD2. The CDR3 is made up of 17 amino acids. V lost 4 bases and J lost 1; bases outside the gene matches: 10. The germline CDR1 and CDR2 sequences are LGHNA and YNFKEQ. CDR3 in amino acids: CASSPTLGLAVSYEQYF. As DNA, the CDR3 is TGTGCCAGCAGCCCAACCCTTGGACTAGCGGTTTCCTACGAGCAGTACTTC.

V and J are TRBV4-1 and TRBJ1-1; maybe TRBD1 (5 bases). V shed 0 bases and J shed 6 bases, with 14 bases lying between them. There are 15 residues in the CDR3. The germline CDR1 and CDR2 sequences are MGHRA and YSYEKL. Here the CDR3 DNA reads TGCGCCAGCAGCCAAGATGGGCAGGGAAGGTCTGAAGCTTTCTTT. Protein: CASSQDGQGRSEAFF.

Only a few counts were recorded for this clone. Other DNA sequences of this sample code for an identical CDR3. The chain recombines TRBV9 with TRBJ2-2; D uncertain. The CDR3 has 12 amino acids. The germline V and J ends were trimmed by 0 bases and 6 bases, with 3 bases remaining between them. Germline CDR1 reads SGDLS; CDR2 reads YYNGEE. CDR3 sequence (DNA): TGTGCCAGCAGCGTAGTGTCCGGGGAGCTGTTTTTT. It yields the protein CASSVVSGELFF.

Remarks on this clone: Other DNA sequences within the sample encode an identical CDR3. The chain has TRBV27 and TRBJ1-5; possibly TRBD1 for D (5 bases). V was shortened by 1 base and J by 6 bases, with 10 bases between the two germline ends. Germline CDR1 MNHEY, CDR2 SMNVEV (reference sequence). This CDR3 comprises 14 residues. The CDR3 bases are TGTGCCAGCAGTTTATTGGGGGGGGGTCAGCCCCAGCATTTT. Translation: CASSLLGGGQPQHF.

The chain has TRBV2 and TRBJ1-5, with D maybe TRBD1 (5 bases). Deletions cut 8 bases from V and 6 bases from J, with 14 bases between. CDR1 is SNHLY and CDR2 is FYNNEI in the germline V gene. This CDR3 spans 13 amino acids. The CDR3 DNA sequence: TGTGCCAGCGAAGGGGTAGGGAGTCAGCCCCAGCATTTT. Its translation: CASEGVGSQPQHF. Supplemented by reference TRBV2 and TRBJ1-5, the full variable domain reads EPEVTQTPSHQVTQMGQEVILRCVPISNHLYFYWYRQILGQKVEFLVSFYNNEISEKSEIFDDQFSVERPDGSNFTLKIRSTKLEDSAMYFCASEGVGSQPQHFGDGTRLSIL.

This CDR3 is CASSLGKYNEQFF. CDR3 DNA sequence: TGTGCCAGCAGTTTAGGGAAGTACAATGAGCAGTTCTTC. V is TRBV27 and J is TRBJ2-1; D not certain. CDR1 is MNHEY, CDR2 SMNVEV, per germline (reference sequence). The V end lost 2 bases, the J end lost 4 bases, and 6 bases lay between the germline ends. This CDR3 has 13 residues.

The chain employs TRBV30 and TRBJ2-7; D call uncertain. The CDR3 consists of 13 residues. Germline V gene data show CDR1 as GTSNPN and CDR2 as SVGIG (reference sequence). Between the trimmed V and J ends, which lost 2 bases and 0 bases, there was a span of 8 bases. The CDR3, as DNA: TGTGCCTGGAGTCTCGAGATCTCCTACGAGCAGTACTTC. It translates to CAWSLEISYEQYF.

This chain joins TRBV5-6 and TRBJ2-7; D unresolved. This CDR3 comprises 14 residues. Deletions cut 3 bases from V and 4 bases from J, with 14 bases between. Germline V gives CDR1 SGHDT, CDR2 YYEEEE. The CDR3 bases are TGTGCCAGCAGCTCAGGCACAAAACAATACGAGCAGTACTTC. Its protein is CASSSGTKQYEQYF.

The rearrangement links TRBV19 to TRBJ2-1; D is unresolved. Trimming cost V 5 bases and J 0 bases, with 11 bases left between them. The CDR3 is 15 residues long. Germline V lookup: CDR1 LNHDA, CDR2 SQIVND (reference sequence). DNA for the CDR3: TGTGCCAGTAGTCCTGTGCCCTTCTCCTACAATGAGCAGTTCTTC. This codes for CASSPVPFSYNEQFF.

In DNA form, the CDR3 reads TGCAGCGTCCGTTCAGGGAGTACGTCGAACACTGAAGCTTTCTTT. It specifies CSVRSGSTSNTEAFF. This rearrangement joins TRBV29-1 to TRBJ1-1; tentatively, D is TRBD1 (5 bases). The germline gives CDR1 SQVTM, CDR2 ANQGSEA. The V and J ends lost 6 bases and 1 base respectively, with 18 bases between them. The CDR3 is 15 amino acids.

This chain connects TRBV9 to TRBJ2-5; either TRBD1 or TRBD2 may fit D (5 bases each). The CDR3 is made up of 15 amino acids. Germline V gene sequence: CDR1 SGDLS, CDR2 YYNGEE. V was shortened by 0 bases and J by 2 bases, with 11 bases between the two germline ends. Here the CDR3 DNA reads TGTGCCAGCAGCGTAGGGGGACGGCCGCAAGAGACCCAGTACTTC. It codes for CASSVGGRPQETQYF.

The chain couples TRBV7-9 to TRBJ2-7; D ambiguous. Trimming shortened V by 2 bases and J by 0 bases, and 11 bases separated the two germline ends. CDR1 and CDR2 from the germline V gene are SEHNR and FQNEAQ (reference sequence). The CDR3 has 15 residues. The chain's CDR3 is CASSLTVDSSYEQYF. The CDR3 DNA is TGTGCCAGCAGCTTAACGGTAGATTCCTCCTACGAGCAGTACTTC.